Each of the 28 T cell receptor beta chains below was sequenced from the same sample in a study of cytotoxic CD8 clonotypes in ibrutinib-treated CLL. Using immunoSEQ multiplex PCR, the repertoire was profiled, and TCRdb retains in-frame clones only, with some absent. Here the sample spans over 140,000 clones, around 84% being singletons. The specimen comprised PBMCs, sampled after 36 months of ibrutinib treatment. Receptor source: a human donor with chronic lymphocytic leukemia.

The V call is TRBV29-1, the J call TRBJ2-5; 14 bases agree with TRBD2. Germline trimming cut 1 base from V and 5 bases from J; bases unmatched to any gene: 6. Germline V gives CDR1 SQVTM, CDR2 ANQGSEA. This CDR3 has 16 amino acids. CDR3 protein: CSVEGRGLAGGETQYF. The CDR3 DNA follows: TGCAGCGTTGAAGGCCGCGGACTAGCGGGAGGTGAGACCCAGTACTTC.

The CDR3: CASSSTGETEAFF. The DNA for the CDR3 is TGTGCCAGCAGTTCGACAGGGGAAACTGAAGCTTTCTTT. The chain carries TRBV2 and TRBJ1-1; 8 bases fit TRBD1. CDR1 is SNHLY, CDR2 FYNNEI, per germline. The CDR3 extends over 13 amino acids. The V gene end was trimmed by 5 bases and the J gene end by 5 bases; junction bases not matched to a gene: 4. Full variable domain (outside the CDR3, taken from reference TRBV2 and TRBJ1-1): EPEVTQTPSHQVTQMGQEVILRCVPISNHLYFYWYRQILGQKVEFLVSFYNNEISEKSEIFDDQFSVERPDGSNFTLKIRSTKLEDSAMYFCASSSTGETEAFFGQGTRLTVV.

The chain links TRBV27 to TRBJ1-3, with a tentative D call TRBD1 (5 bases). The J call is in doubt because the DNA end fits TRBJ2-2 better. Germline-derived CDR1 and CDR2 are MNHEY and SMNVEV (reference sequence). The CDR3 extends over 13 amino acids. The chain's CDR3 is CASTGQFPGELFF. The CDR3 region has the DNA TGTGCCAGCACAGGACAATTCCCCGGGGAGCTGTTTTTT.

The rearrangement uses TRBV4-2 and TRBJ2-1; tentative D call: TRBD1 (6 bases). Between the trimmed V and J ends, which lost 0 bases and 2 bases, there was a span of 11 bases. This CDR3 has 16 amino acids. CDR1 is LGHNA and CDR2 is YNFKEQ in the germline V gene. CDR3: CASSQDPAGAYNEQFF. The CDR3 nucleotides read TGTGCCAGCAGCCAAGACCCGGCAGGGGCCTACAATGAGCAGTTCTTC.

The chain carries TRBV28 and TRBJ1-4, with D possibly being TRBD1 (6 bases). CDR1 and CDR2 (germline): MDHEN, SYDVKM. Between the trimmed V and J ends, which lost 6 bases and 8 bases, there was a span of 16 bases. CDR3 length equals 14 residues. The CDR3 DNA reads TGTGCCAGCAGCCTCCGGGGGCTCGAGGAAAAACTGTTTTTT. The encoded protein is CASSLRGLEEKLFF.

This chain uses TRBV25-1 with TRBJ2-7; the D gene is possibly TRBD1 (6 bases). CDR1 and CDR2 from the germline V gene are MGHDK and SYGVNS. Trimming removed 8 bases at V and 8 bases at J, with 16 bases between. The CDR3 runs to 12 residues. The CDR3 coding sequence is TGTGCCAGCGCGAGGGGACACGGCCAGCAGTACTTC. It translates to CASARGHGQQYF.

The CDR3 spells CASSLGQFVTGELFF. In nucleotides, the CDR3 is TGTGCCAGCAGCTTAGGACAGTTTGTCACCGGGGAGCTGTTTTTT. The chain is built from TRBV11-3 and TRBJ2-2, with D tentatively TRBD1 (5 bases). The germline gives CDR1 SGHNT, CDR2 YENEEA. CDR3 length equals 15 residues. The V end lost 1 base, the J end lost 4 bases, and 10 bases lay between the germline ends.

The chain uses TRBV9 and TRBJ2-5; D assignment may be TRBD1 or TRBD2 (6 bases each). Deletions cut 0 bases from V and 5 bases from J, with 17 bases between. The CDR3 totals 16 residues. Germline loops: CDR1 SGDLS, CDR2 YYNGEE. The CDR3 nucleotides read TGTGCCAGCAGCGTAGAAGGGGGGTCGGCATATGAGACCCAGTACTTC. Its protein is CASSVEGGSAYETQYF.

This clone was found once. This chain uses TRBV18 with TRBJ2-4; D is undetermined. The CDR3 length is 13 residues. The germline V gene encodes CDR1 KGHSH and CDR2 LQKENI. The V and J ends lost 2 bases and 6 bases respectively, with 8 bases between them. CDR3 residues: CASSPVVGNIQYF. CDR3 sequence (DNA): TGTGCCAGCTCACCAGTTGTGGGAAACATTCAGTACTTC.

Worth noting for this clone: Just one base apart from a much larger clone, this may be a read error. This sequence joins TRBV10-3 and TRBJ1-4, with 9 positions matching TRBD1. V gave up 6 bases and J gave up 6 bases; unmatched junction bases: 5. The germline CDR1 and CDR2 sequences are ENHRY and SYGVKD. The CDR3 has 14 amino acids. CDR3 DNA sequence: TGTGCCATCAGCCCCCGGACAGGGGATGAAAAACTGTTTTTT. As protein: CAISPRTGDEKLFF.

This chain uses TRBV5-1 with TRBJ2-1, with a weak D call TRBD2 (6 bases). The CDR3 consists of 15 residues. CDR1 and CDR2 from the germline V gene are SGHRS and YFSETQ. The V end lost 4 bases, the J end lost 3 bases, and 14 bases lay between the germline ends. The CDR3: CASSTTSRDYNEQFF. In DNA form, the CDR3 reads TGCGCCAGCAGCACCACTAGCCGCGACTACAATGAGCAGTTCTTC. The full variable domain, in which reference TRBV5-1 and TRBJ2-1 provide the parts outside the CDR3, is KAGVTQTPRYLIKTRGQQVTLSCSPISGHRSVSWYQQTPGQGLQFLFEYFSETQRNKGNFPGRFSGRQFSNSRSEMNVSTLELGDSALYLCASSTTSRDYNEQFFGPGTRLTVL.

This CDR3 reads CASRVPGPNSPLHF. The CDR3 nucleotides read TGTGCCAGCAGGGTTCCGGGGCCTAATTCACCCCTCCACTTT. The chain carries TRBV27 and TRBJ1-6; D is perhaps TRBD1 (5 bases). From germline, CDR1 is MNHEY and CDR2 SMNVEV (reference sequence). V shed 6 bases and J shed 6 bases, with 12 bases lying between them. This CDR3 region has 14 residues.

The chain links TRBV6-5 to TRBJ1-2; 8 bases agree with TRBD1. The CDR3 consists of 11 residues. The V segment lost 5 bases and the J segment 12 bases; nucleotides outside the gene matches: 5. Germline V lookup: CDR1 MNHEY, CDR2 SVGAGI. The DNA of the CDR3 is TGTGCCAGCAGTCAGGGACAGGCTAACACCTTC. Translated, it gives CASSQGQANTF.

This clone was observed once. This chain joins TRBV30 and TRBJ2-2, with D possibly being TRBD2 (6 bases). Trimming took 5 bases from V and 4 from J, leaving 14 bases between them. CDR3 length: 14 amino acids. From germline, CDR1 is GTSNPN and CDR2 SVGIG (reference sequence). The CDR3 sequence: CAWDPTSPTGELFF. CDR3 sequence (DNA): TGTGCCTGGGACCCGACTAGTCCCACCGGGGAGCTGTTTTTT.

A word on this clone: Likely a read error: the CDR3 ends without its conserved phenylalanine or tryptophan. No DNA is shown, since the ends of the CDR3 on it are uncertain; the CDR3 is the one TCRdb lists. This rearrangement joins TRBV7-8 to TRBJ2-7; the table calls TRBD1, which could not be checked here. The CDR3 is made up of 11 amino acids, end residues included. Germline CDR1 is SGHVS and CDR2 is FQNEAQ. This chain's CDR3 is CASSLVKQGVY.

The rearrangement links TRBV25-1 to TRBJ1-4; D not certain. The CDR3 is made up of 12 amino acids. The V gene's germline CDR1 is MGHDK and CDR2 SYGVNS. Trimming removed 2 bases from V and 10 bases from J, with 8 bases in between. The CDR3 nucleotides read TGTGCCAGCAGTGAAACCCTCGGAAAACTGTTTTTT. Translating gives CASSETLGKLFF. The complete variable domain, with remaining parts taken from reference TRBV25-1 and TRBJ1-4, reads EADIYQTPRYLVIGTGKKITLECSQTMGHDKMYWYQQDPGMELHLIHYSYGVNSTEKGDLSSESTVSRIRTEHFPLTLESARPSHTSQYLCASSETLGKLFFGSGTQLSVL.

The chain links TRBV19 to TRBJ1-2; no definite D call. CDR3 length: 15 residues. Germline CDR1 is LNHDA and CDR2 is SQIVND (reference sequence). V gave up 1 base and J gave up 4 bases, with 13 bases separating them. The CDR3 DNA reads TGTGCCAGTAGTATAGTGGGGAGAGGTGGCTATGGCTACACCTTC. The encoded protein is CASSIVGRGGYGYTF.

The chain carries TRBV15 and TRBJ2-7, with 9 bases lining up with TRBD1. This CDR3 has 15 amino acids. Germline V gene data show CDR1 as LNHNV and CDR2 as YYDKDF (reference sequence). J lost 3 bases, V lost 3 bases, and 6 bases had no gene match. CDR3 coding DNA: TGTGCCACCAGCAGGGGGACAGGGCAGATCTACGAGCAGTACTTC. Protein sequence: CATSRGTGQIYEQYF.

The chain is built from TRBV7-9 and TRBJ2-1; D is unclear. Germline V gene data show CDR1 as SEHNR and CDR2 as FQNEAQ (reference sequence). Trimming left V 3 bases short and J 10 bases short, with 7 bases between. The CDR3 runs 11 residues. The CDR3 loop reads CASSFLSEQFF. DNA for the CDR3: TGTGCCAGCAGCTTTTTGTCGGAGCAGTTCTTC.

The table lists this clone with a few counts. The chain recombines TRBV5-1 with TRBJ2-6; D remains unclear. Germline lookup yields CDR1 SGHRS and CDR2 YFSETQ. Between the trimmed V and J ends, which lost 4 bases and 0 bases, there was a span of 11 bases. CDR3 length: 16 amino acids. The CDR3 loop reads CASSQSMVSGANVLTF. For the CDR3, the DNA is TGCGCCAGCAGCCAATCAATGGTCTCTGGGGCCAACGTCCTGACTTTC.

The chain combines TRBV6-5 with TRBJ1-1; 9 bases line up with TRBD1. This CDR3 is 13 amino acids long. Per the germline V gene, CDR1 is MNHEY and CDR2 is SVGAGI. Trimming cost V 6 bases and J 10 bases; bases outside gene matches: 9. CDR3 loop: CASRVPGQGGAFF. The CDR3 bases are TGTGCCAGCAGGGTCCCGGGACAGGGAGGAGCTTTCTTT.

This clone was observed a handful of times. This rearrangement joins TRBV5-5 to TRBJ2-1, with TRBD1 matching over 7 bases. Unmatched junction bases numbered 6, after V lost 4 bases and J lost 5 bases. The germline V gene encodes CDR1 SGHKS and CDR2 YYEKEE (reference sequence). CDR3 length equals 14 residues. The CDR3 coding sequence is TGTGCCAGCAGCCCTGGGACAGTGAACAATGAGCAGTTCTTC. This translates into CASSPGTVNNEQFF.

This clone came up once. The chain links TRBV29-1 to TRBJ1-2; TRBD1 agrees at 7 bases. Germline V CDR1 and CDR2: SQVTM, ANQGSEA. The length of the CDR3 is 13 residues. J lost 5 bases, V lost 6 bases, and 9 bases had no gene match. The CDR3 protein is CSVGSGTAYGYTF. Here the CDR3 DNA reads TGCAGCGTCGGATCCGGGACAGCTTATGGCTACACCTTC.

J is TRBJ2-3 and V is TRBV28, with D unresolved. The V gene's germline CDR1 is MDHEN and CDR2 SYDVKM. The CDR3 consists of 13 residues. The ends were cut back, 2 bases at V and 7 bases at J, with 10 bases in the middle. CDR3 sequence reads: CASSLTSLNTQYF. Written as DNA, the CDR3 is TGTGCCAGCAGTTTAACCAGCCTAAATACGCAGTATTTT.

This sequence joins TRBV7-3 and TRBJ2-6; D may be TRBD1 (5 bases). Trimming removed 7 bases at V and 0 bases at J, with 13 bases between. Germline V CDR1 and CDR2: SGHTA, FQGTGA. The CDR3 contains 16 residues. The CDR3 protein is CASTPRQGSGANVLTF. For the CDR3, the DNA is TGTGCCAGCACACCCCGTCAGGGCTCTGGGGCCAACGTCCTGACTTTC.

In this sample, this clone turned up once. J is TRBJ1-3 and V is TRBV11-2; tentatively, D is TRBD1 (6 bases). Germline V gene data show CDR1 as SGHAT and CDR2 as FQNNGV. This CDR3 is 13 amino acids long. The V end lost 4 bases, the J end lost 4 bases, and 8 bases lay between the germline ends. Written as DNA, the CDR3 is TGTGCCAGCAGCTCAGGGGCGGGAAACACCATATATTTT. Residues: CASSSGAGNTIYF.

CDR3 nucleotide sequence: TGTGCCAGCAGCTTGGGGACAGGGTATCAGCCCCAGCATTTT. The encoded protein is CASSLGTGYQPQHF. This chain joins TRBV7-9 and TRBJ1-5; 9 nucleotides align to TRBD1. CDR1 and CDR2 (germline): SEHNR, FQNEAQ (reference sequence). V dropped 3 bases and J dropped 5; count of bases not matched to a gene: 2. This CDR3 spans 14 amino acids.

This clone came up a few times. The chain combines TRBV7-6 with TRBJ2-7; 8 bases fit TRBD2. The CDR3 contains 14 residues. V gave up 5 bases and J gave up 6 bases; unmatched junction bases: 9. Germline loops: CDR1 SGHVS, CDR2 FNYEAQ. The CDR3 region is CASSVRGRFSEQYF. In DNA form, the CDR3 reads TGTGCCAGCAGCGTTCGCGGGAGGTTTAGCGAGCAGTACTTC.